A selection of T cell receptor beta chains follows, all from one sample in a study of regulatory T cells in long-lasting Graves disease. TCRdb reprocessed the multiplex PCR reads via MiXCR and lists one record per CDR3 protein. There are roughly 350,000 distinct CDR3 sequences in the sample; over 15% occur only once, and 25% to 30% lies in the top ten. These data were also filed under a second study, of T cells in Graves' hyperthyroidism and ophthalmopathy.

The sequences come from peripheral blood mononuclear cells (PBMCs), collected at new diagnosis, from a patient treated with antithyroid drugs. These receptors were obtained from a man aged 35 to 55 with Graves disease. The CDR3 runs from the conserved cysteine through the conserved F or W. A D gene is named only where the DNA matches it firmly. Size values are once, few and many counts, or a class for expanded clones, and some rows have none.

d_gene: NA
v_gene: TRBV3-1
abundance: many
j_gene: TRBJ1-4
CDR3nt: TGTGCCAGCAGCCCAGGGTCGGCTAATGAAAAACTGTTTTTT
CDR3aa: CASSPGSANEKLFF

d_gene: TRBD2
v_gene: TRBV2
abundance: many
j_gene: TRBJ2-3
CDR3nt: TGTGCCAGCAGTGATGGGACTAGCGGCCGCACAGATACGCAGTATTTT
CDR3aa: CASSDGTSGRTDTQYF

d_gene: NA
v_gene: TRBV5-5
abundance: many
j_gene: TRBJ1-4
CDR3nt: TGTGCCAGCAGCTTGAGCCCGGGACGGGAAAAACTGTTTTTT
CDR3aa: CASSLSPGREKLFF

d_gene: NA
v_gene: TRBV6-2/TRBV6-3
abundance: NA
j_gene: TRBJ1-1
CDR3nt: TGTGTCAGCAGACTGAGACTTACCCAAGCTTTCTTT
CDR3aa: CVSRLRLTQAFF

d_gene: NA
v_gene: TRBV20-1
abundance: NA
j_gene: TRBJ1-4
CDR3nt: TGCAGTACTAACGCCCCAACTAATGAAAAACTGTTTTTT
CDR3aa: CSTNAPTNEKLFF

d_gene: NA
v_gene: TRBV11-2
abundance: many
j_gene: TRBJ2-1
CDR3nt: TGTGCCAGCAGCTTATATCATAACAGCGAGTACAATGAGCAGTTCTTC
CDR3aa: CASSLYHNSEYNEQFF

d_gene: TRBD2
v_gene: TRBV20-1
abundance: many
j_gene: TRBJ2-1
CDR3nt: TGCAGTGCCAAGCTAGCGGGGGGTTACAATGAGCAGTTCTTC
CDR3aa: CSAKLAGGYNEQFF

d_gene: NA
v_gene: TRBV28
abundance: many
j_gene: TRBJ1-1
CDR3nt: TGTGCCAGCAGTTTGAGGTTTGTAGGGAAGTACACTGAAGCTTTCTTT
CDR3aa: CASSLRFVGKYTEAFF

d_gene: NA
v_gene: TRBV24-1
abundance: NA
j_gene: TRBJ1-5
CDR3nt: TGTGCCACCAGTGATGACAATATCAGGCCCCAGCATTTT
CDR3aa: CATSDDNIRPQHF

d_gene: TRBD1
v_gene: TRBV12-3/TRBV12-4
abundance: many
j_gene: TRBJ2-2
CDR3nt: TGTGCCAGCAGCTGGGGCCCAGGGGGCAGGACCGGGGAGCTGTTTTTT
CDR3aa: CASSWGPGGRTGELFF

d_gene: NA
v_gene: TRBV27
abundance: few
j_gene: TRBJ1-6
CDR3nt: TGTGCCAGCGGACAGTTCAGAGGGGCCCTCCACTTT
CDR3aa: CASGQFRGALHF

d_gene: TRBD1
v_gene: TRBV24-1
abundance: NA
j_gene: TRBJ2-5
CDR3nt: TGTGCCACCAGTCCCAGGACAGGGGGCACAGAGACCCAGTACTTC
CDR3aa: CATSPRTGGTETQYF

d_gene: TRBD1
v_gene: TRBV20-1
abundance: NA
j_gene: TRBJ1-5
CDR3nt: TGCAGTGCTAGAGAACCAGGGGGCGAGGCTCAGCCCCAGCATTTT
CDR3aa: CSAREPGGEAQPQHF

d_gene: TRBD2
v_gene: TRBV9
abundance: few
j_gene: TRBJ2-2
CDR3nt: TGTGCCAGCAGCGAACTAGCGGGGGATATCACCGGGGAGCTGTTTTTT
CDR3aa: CASSELAGDITGELFF

d_gene: TRBD1
v_gene: TRBV2
abundance: NA
j_gene: TRBJ1-2
CDR3nt: TGTACCATTACACTACAGGGGGCCTATGGCTACACCTTC
CDR3aa: CTITLQGAYGYTF

d_gene: NA
v_gene: TRBV20-1
abundance: NA
j_gene: TRBJ1-2
CDR3nt: TGCAGTGCTAGTAACCACAACCCTAACTATGGCTACACCTTC
CDR3aa: CSASNHNPNYGYTF

d_gene: NA
v_gene: TRBV7-2
abundance: NA
j_gene: TRBJ2-6
CDR3nt: TGTGCCAGCAGCCAGTACTCTGGGGCCAACGTCCTGACTTTC
CDR3aa: CASSQYSGANVLTF

d_gene: NA
v_gene: TRBV20-1
abundance: few
j_gene: TRBJ2-2
CDR3nt: TGCAGTGCCCCCGGGGGGACAGGCCGGAACACCGGGGAGCTGTTTTTT
CDR3aa: CSAPGGTGRNTGELFF

d_gene: TRBD2
v_gene: TRBV5-1
abundance: few
j_gene: TRBJ2-1
CDR3nt: TGCGCCAGCAGCCCCGGACTAGCGGGGGGCCACAATGAGCAGTTCTTC
CDR3aa: CASSPGLAGGHNEQFF

d_gene: NA
v_gene: TRBV2
abundance: many
j_gene: TRBJ2-7
CDR3nt: TGTGCCAGCAGAGCAGTCTCCTACGAGCAGTACTTC
CDR3aa: CASRAVSYEQYF

d_gene: NA
v_gene: TRBV24-1
abundance: NA
j_gene: TRBJ1-2
CDR3nt: TGTGCCACCAGTGATTTCCGACAGTCCTATGGCTACACCTTC
CDR3aa: CATSDFRQSYGYTF

d_gene: NA
v_gene: TRBV7-3
abundance: many
j_gene: TRBJ2-1
CDR3nt: TGTGCCAGCAGCTCCGCCGGGGAGACCTACAATGAGCAGTTCTTC
CDR3aa: CASSSAGETYNEQFF

d_gene: NA
v_gene: TRBV30
abundance: many
j_gene: TRBJ1-6
CDR3nt: TGTGCCTGGAGTGTACAGGGTGGTTCACCCCTCCACTTT
CDR3aa: CAWSVQGGSPLHF

d_gene: TRBD1
v_gene: TRBV6-5
abundance: few
j_gene: TRBJ2-7
CDR3nt: TGTGCCAGCAGTTCCCACTCCGCCGGGACAGCGGCCTACGAGCAGTACTTC
CDR3aa: CASSSHSAGTAAYEQYF

d_gene: TRBD2
v_gene: TRBV2
abundance: many
j_gene: TRBJ2-1
CDR3nt: TGTGCCAGCAGTGTCTCGGTAAAGGCGGGGGGGCGGGATGAGCAGTTCTTC
CDR3aa: CASSVSVKAGGRDEQFF

d_gene: NA
v_gene: TRBV28
abundance: many
j_gene: TRBJ1-4
CDR3nt: TGTGCCAGCAGCCTCGCCGGGGCGAAAGGGGAAAAACTGTTTTTT
CDR3aa: CASSLAGAKGEKLFF

d_gene: NA
v_gene: TRBV11-2
abundance: NA
j_gene: TRBJ2-3
CDR3nt: TGTGCCAGCAGCGGGGTGGGGGTAAAGACAGATACGCAGTATTTT
CDR3aa: CASSGVGVKTDTQYF

d_gene: TRBD2
v_gene: TRBV4-1
abundance: NA
j_gene: TRBJ2-5
CDR3nt: TGCGCCAGCAGCGAAGGGGACTACCTTCGTGAGACCCAGTACTTC
CDR3aa: CASSEGDYLRETQYF

d_gene: NA
v_gene: TRBV28
abundance: NA
j_gene: TRBJ2-5
CDR3nt: TGTGCCAGCAGTAGCGGCGAGGCTTTCCAAGAGGCCCAGTACTTC
CDR3aa: CASSSGEAFQEAQYF

d_gene: TRBD2
v_gene: TRBV10-3
abundance: NA
j_gene: TRBJ2-3
CDR3nt: TGTGCCATCAGTACCGGACTAGCGGGGACCACAGATACGCAGTATTTT
CDR3aa: CAISTGLAGTTDTQYF

d_gene: TRBD2
v_gene: TRBV29-1
abundance: many
j_gene: TRBJ2-1
CDR3nt: TGCAGCGTTGCAACTAGCGGGGGTAATCACAATGAGCAGTTCTTC
CDR3aa: CSVATSGGNHNEQFF

d_gene: NA
v_gene: TRBV20-1
abundance: many
j_gene: TRBJ2-2
CDR3nt: TGCAGTGCTAGGTCCGGGGCTTGGACCGGGGAGCTGTTTTTT
CDR3aa: CSARSGAWTGELFF

d_gene: TRBD2
v_gene: TRBV7-2
abundance: NA
j_gene: TRBJ2-3
CDR3nt: TGTGCCAGCAGCCCTGGGACTAGCGGGGCCACAGATACGCAGTATTTT
CDR3aa: CASSPGTSGATDTQYF

d_gene: TRBD2
v_gene: TRBV12-3/TRBV12-4
abundance: NA
j_gene: TRBJ2-7
CDR3nt: TGTGCCAGCAGTTCTCTTGTTAGTGGGCTAGCGGATAGCTCCTACGAGCAGTACTTC
CDR3aa: CASSSLVSGLADSSYEQYF

d_gene: NA
v_gene: TRBV9
abundance: NA
j_gene: TRBJ2-7
CDR3nt: TGTGCCAGCAGCGTAGATGTCAGTACGGGGGAGCAGTACTTC
CDR3aa: CASSVDVSTGEQYF

d_gene: TRBD1
v_gene: TRBV19
abundance: many
j_gene: TRBJ1-1
CDR3nt: TGTGCCAGTAGTATCCTGGGACAGGCGAACACTGAAGCTTTCTTT
CDR3aa: CASSILGQANTEAFF

d_gene: TRBD2
v_gene: TRBV24-1
abundance: many
j_gene: TRBJ2-2
CDR3nt: TGTGCCAGTGGAACCTCCGGACTAGCGATCGGGGAGCTGTTTTTT
CDR3aa: CASGTSGLAIGELFF

d_gene: NA
v_gene: TRBV30
abundance: many
j_gene: TRBJ2-5
CDR3nt: TGTGCCTGGAGCTCTCCAGGCCGCCAGAGGGAGACCCAGTACTTC
CDR3aa: CAWSSPGRQRETQYF

d_gene: NA
v_gene: TRBV6-1
abundance: few
j_gene: TRBJ1-5
CDR3nt: TGTGCCAGCACCTCCGGTTCGACCCGCAATCAGCCCCAGCATTTT
CDR3aa: CASTSGSTRNQPQHF

d_gene: NA
v_gene: TRBV24-1
abundance: many
j_gene: TRBJ2-1
CDR3nt: TGTGCCACCAGTGACCACCCTAATGAGCAGTTCTTC
CDR3aa: CATSDHPNEQFF

d_gene: NA
v_gene: TRBV9
abundance: NA
j_gene: TRBJ1-6
CDR3nt: TGTGCCAGCAGCGTCCAACCAACTGGCGGGGCTTTTGGTTCACCCCTCCACTTT
CDR3aa: CASSVQPTGGAFGSPLHF

d_gene: NA
v_gene: TRBV20-1
abundance: NA
j_gene: TRBJ2-4
CDR3nt: TGCAGTGCTACACAACGCCCTCGGGGGGCCGGAGCCAAAAACATTCAGTACTTC
CDR3aa: CSATQRPRGAGAKNIQYF

d_gene: TRBD1
v_gene: TRBV28
abundance: many
j_gene: TRBJ2-5
CDR3nt: TGTGCCAGCAGTCCCCAGGGGGCAGGGGATCAGGAGACCCAGTACTTC
CDR3aa: CASSPQGAGDQETQYF

d_gene: NA
v_gene: TRBV6-1
abundance: many
j_gene: TRBJ2-1
CDR3nt: TGTGCCAGCAGTCCCGCTGGGGACGACTCCTACAATGAGCAGTTCTTC
CDR3aa: CASSPAGDDSYNEQFF

d_gene: NA
v_gene: TRBV7-2
abundance: many
j_gene: TRBJ1-1
CDR3nt: TGTGCCAGCAGCACGGAATCTGGAACTGAAGCTTTCTTT
CDR3aa: CASSTESGTEAFF

d_gene: NA
v_gene: TRBV7-3
abundance: NA
j_gene: TRBJ2-7
CDR3nt: TGTGCCAGCAGCTTAAGAGGTACAGGTTCCTACGAGCAGTACTTC
CDR3aa: CASSLRGTGSYEQYF